The 28 T cell receptor beta chains below all came from one sample that was sequenced in a study of T cell responses to AZD1222 COVID-19 vaccine. Assay: immunoSEQ multiplex PCR; the TCRdb copy retains only in-frame clones and omits some. The sample holds roughly 180,000 clones, approximately 90% seen once. The sequenced sample was peripheral blood, obtained on day 0 of AZD1222 vaccination. The receptors were sampled from an adult in good health.

J is TRBJ2-7 and V is TRBV14; 7 positions agree with TRBD1. Germline assignment: CDR1 SGHDN and CDR2 FVKESK. J gave up 9 bases and V 4 bases, and 9 bases lay outside the gene matches. The CDR3 length is 13 residues. CDR3: CASSPGQKGGQYF. The CDR3 DNA reads as TGTGCCAGCAGCCCGGGACAGAAGGGTGGGCAGTACTTC. The variable domain in full, with the rest retrieved from reference TRBV14 and TRBJ2-7, is EAGVTQFPSHSVIEKGQTVTLRCDPISGHDNLYWYRRVMGKEIKFLLHFVKESKQDESGMPNNRFLAERTGGTYSTLKVQPAELEDSGVYFCASSPGQKGGQYFGPGTRLTVT.

The chain couples TRBV2 to TRBJ1-1, with a tentative D call TRBD1 (5 bases). Trimming shortened V by 4 bases and J by 4 bases, and 10 bases separated the two germline ends. Germline V gene sequence: CDR1 SNHLY, CDR2 FYNNEI. This CDR3 region has 13 residues. For the CDR3, the DNA is TGTGCCAGCAGTGCGGAGGGGAGCACTGAAGCTTTCTTT. The encoded protein is CASSAEGSTEAFF.

The table lists this clone with a count of one. CDR3 amino acids: CAWSRTGGGDTQYF. In DNA form, the CDR3 reads TGTGCCTGGAGCCGGACAGGGGGCGGAGATACGCAGTATTTT. The chain carries TRBV30 and TRBJ2-3; TRBD1 matches 11 bases. Trimming at V came to 3 bases and at J to 5 bases, leaving 4 bases not matched to a gene. The CDR3 sequence is 14 residues long. CDR1 GTSNPN and CDR2 SVGIG come from the germline V gene (reference sequence).

The rearrangement links TRBV30 to TRBJ2-6; D is unresolved. Per germline, CDR1 GTSNPN and CDR2 SVGIG (reference sequence). Trimming shortened V by 0 bases and J by 2 bases, and 5 bases separated the two germline ends. This CDR3 has 14 amino acids. The CDR3: CAWSVITGANVLTF. CDR3 sequence (DNA): TGTGCCTGGAGTGTAATCACTGGGGCCAACGTCCTGACTTTC.

This clone was detected only once. The rearrangement uses TRBV4-3 and TRBJ2-2; perhaps TRBD2 as D (5 bases). CDR1 and CDR2 from the germline V gene are LGHNA and YSLEER. V lost 3 bases and J lost 1, with 9 bases in between. This CDR3 is built from 15 residues. The CDR3 loop reads CASSQDGMNTGELFF. CDR3 coding DNA: TGCGCCAGCAGCCAGGACGGGATGAACACCGGGGAGCTGTTTTTT.

The chain has TRBV6-5 and TRBJ2-2; TRBD2 agrees at 9 bases. Trimming at V came to 8 bases and at J to 0 bases, leaving 4 bases not matched to a gene. Germline V CDR1 and CDR2: MNHEY, SVGAGI. The CDR3 runs to 15 residues. The CDR3 region is CASGRGGANTGELFF. CDR3 DNA sequence: TGTGCCAGCGGACGCGGGGGGGCGAACACCGGGGAGCTGTTTTTT.

The gene calls are TRBV6-6 and TRBJ1-2; 9 positions agree with TRBD1. The CDR3 has 15 residues. CDR1 and CDR2 (germline): MNHNY, SVGAGI (reference sequence). With V trimmed by 5 bases and J by 3 bases, 7 bases remained unmatched. The CDR3 coding sequence is TGTGCCAGCAGTCACGGACAGGGGCTGGACTATGGCTACACCTTC. Translated: CASSHGQGLDYGYTF.

This chain joins TRBV3-1 (or the pseudogene TRBV3-2) and TRBJ1-1; 7 bases line up with TRBD1. The length of the CDR3 is 15 residues. Germline trimming cut 2 bases from V and 2 bases from J; bases unmatched to any gene: 5. Germline-derived CDR1 and CDR2 are LGHDT and YNNKEL (reference sequence). Here the CDR3 reads CASSQPRDSNTEAFF. The CDR3 DNA follows: TGTGCCAGCAGCCAACCACGGGACAGCAACACTGAAGCTTTCTTT.

This chain joins TRBV4-1 and TRBJ2-2; possible D gene TRBD2, 6 bases. The ends were cut back, 0 bases at V and 5 bases at J, with 16 bases in the middle. The germline V gene encodes CDR1 MGHRA and CDR2 YSYEKL. This CDR3 spans 17 amino acids. The CDR3 DNA reads TGCGCCAGCAGCCAAGATGAGTCACTAGCATCAACCGGGGAGCTGTTTTTT. It codes for CASSQDESLASTGELFF.

This clone was seen only a few times. The chain employs TRBV18 and TRBJ1-2, with D perhaps matching TRBD1 (6 bases). Germline V gives CDR1 KGHSH, CDR2 LQKENI. This CDR3 is built from 13 residues. Trimming took off 6 bases at V and 4 bases at J, with 12 bases between the two ends. CDR3 DNA: TGTGCCAGCTCTCCGGGGGCCTCCTATGGCTACACCTTC. Translated: CASSPGASYGYTF. Filled out from reference TRBV18 and TRBJ1-2, the complete variable domain reads NAGVMQNPRHLVRRRGQEARLRCSPMKGHSHVYWYRQLPEEGLKFMVYLQKENIIDESGMPKERFSAEFPKEGPSILRIQQVVRGDSAAYFCASSPGASYGYTFGSGTRLTVV.

The chain couples TRBV19 to TRBJ1-5; TRBD1 might be the D (5 bases). The V gene lost 0 bases and the J gene lost 11 bases, with 11 bases spanning the gap. The CDR3 loop spans 13 amino acids. Germline values: CDR1 LNHDA, CDR2 SQIVND (reference sequence). The CDR3 DNA reads as TGTGCCAGTAGTATAGATCGGGACGGTGCCCAGCATTTT. Translated: CASSIDRDGAQHF.

The V call is TRBV5-1, the J call TRBJ1-4; D gene uncertain. Trimming cost V 2 bases and J 5 bases, with 7 bases left between them. Germline V CDR1 and CDR2: SGHRS, YFSETQ. The CDR3 loop spans 13 amino acids. CDR3 amino acids: CASSFGENEKLFF. Here the CDR3 DNA reads TGCGCCAGCAGCTTTGGCGAGAATGAAAAACTGTTTTTT.

The chain links TRBV13 to TRBJ1-4; 8 bases are a match to TRBD1. The CDR3 spans 15 residues. The junction had 3 bases not matched to a gene; V was cut back by 0 bases and J by 6 bases. CDR1 and CDR2 (germline): PRHDT, FYEKMQ (reference sequence). The CDR3 nucleotides read TGTGCCAGCAGCTTAGGGACAGGGGTGGATGAAAAACTGTTTTTT. Protein product: CASSLGTGVDEKLFF.

V is TRBV7-9 and J is TRBJ1-1; 7 bases match TRBD1. Germline CDR1 is SEHNR and CDR2 is FQNEAQ (reference sequence). This CDR3 is built from 15 residues. V shed 0 bases and J 4 bases; nucleotides not matched to a gene: 5. The DNA of the CDR3 is TGTGCCAGCAGCTTAGCCCAGGGGGTTGGCACTGAAGCTTTCTTT. It translates to CASSLAQGVGTEAFF.

CDR3 DNA: TGTGCCAGCAGCCAACAAGACAGGGCTTCACCCCTCCACTTT. This codes for CASSQQDRASPLHF. The chain has TRBV3-1 (or the pseudogene TRBV3-2) and TRBJ1-6; TRBD1 matches at 7 bases. V dropped 2 bases and J dropped 9; count of bases not matched to a gene: 4. From germline, CDR1 is LGHDT and CDR2 YNNKEL (reference sequence). The CDR3 has 14 amino acids.

This clone was seen a handful of times. This sequence joins TRBV14 and TRBJ1-5, with TRBD1 identical over 10 bases. The CDR3 covers 17 residues. The germline V gene has CDR1 SGHDN and CDR2 FVKESK. V lost 2 bases to trimming and J lost 0 bases; unmatched junction nucleotides: 4. The DNA for the CDR3 is TGTGCCAGCAGCCAATATGGGACAGGGGATAGCAATCAGCCCCAGCATTTT. Translated, it gives CASSQYGTGDSNQPQHF.

The DNA for the CDR3 is TGTGCCAGCAGCCCGGCCGGGACTAGGGAGAATGAGCAGTTCTTC. It is translated as CASSPAGTRENEQFF. The chain links TRBV14 to TRBJ2-1; 8 bases line up with TRBD2. Germline CDR1 and CDR2: SGHDN and FVKESK. This CDR3 spans 15 amino acids. J was trimmed by 7 bases and V by 4 bases; bases with no gene match: 9.

This chain joins TRBV4-1 and TRBJ2-7; 9 bases line up with TRBD1. The CDR3 loop spans 17 amino acids. The germline V gene encodes CDR1 MGHRA and CDR2 YSYEKL. V lost 1 base to trimming and J lost 0 bases; unmatched junction nucleotides: 7. DNA for the CDR3: TGCGCCAGCAGCCAAGTCCTGTTGGGACAGGGCTCCTACGAGCAGTACTTC. Translated, it gives CASSQVLLGQGSYEQYF.

The chain has TRBV27 and TRBJ2-7, with TRBD1 as a possible D gene (6 bases). Germline CDR1 and CDR2: MNHEY and SMNVEV (reference sequence). There are 11 residues in the CDR3. V dropped 5 bases and J dropped 13 bases, with 15 bases sitting between them. The chain's CDR3 is CASSEGDKPYF. CDR3 in DNA: TGTGCCAGCAGTGAAGGGGACAAGCCCTACTTC.

In DNA form, the CDR3 reads TGTGCCAGCAGCTTAGGACGGAACACTGAAGCTTTCTTT. Residues: CASSLGRNTEAFF. The V gene is TRBV7-6, the J gene TRBJ1-1; unclear D gene. Trimming took off 1 base at V and 1 base at J, with 4 bases between the two ends. In germline, CDR1 is SGHVS, CDR2 FNYEAQ. CDR3 size: 13 residues.

V usage is TRBV6-5 and J usage is TRBJ2-3; TRBD2 might be the D (6 bases). The V and J ends lost 2 bases and 5 bases respectively, with 14 bases between them. Germline CDR1 and CDR2: MNHEY and SVGAGI. The CDR3 covers 15 residues. The DNA of the CDR3 is TGTGCCAGCAGTTACGGGACTCTGTTTGGAGATACGCAGTATTTT. Its translation: CASSYGTLFGDTQYF.

This clone has a handful of counts. The chain carries TRBV30 and TRBJ1-6, with D uncertain. Trimming cost V 1 base and J 6 bases, with 10 bases left between them. The CDR3 length is 14 residues. The germline gives CDR1 GTSNPN, CDR2 SVGIG (reference sequence). As DNA, the CDR3 is TGTGCCTGGAGTGACGGACGGACTAATTCACCCCTCCACTTT. As protein: CAWSDGRTNSPLHF. Combining the CDR3 with reference TRBV30 and TRBJ1-6 gives the whole variable domain SQTIHQWPATLVQPVGSPLSLECTVEGTSNPNLYWYRQAAGRGLQLLFYSVGIGQISSEVPQNLSASRPQDRQFILSSKKLLLSDSGFYLCAWSDGRTNSPLHFGNGTRLTVT.

The chain combines TRBV9 with TRBJ2-3; TRBD2 agrees at 7 bases. This CDR3 region has 15 residues. With 1 base clipped from V and 0 bases from J, the junction kept 2 bases outside the gene matches. Germline V CDR1 and CDR2: SGDLS, YYNGEE. DNA for the CDR3: TGTGCCAGCAGCGTATCAGCGGGAAGCACAGATACGCAGTATTTT. Its protein product is CASSVSAGSTDTQYF. Filled out from reference TRBV9 and TRBJ2-3, the complete variable domain reads DSGVTQTPKHLITATGQRVTLRCSPRSGDLSVYWYQQSLDQGLQFLIQYYNGEERAKGNILERFSAQQFPDLHSELNLSSLELGDSALYFCASSVSAGSTDTQYFGPGTRLTVL.

CDR3 amino acids: CASSPNRVPPVEQYF. The CDR3 DNA sequence: TGTGCCAGCAGCCCCAACAGGGTACCCCCCGTCGAGCAGTACTTC. This chain connects TRBV3-1 (or the pseudogene TRBV3-2) to TRBJ2-7; D may be TRBD1 (6 bases). V dropped 4 bases and J dropped 6 bases, with 19 bases sitting between them. This CDR3 comprises 15 residues. The V gene's germline CDR1 is LGHDT and CDR2 YNNKEL (reference sequence).

V is TRBV7-2 and J is TRBJ2-1, with 8 bases lining up with TRBD1. Germline V gives CDR1 SGHTA, CDR2 FQGNSA. This CDR3 spans 16 amino acids. V lost 5 bases, J lost 3 bases, and 9 bases stayed unmatched. As DNA, the CDR3 is TGTGCCAGCAGCATAAAAGACAGGGGAGGCTACAATGAGCAGTTCTTC. It encodes CASSIKDRGGYNEQFF.

The chain couples TRBV12-3 or TRBV12-4 to TRBJ2-7; D remains unclear. The CDR3 covers 13 residues. V gave up 7 bases and J gave up 1 base, with 11 bases separating them. CDR3 sequence (DNA): TGTGCCAGCAACCCTGGACGATCCTACGAGCAGTACTTC. Protein product: CASNPGRSYEQYF.

The CDR3 protein is CASSPQGLSNQPQHF. The DNA of the CDR3 is TGCGCCAGCAGCCCACAGGGTCTTAGCAATCAGCCCCAGCATTTT. The gene calls are TRBV5-1 and TRBJ1-5; tentative D call: TRBD1 (6 bases). CDR3 length: 15 residues. CDR1 and CDR2 from the germline V gene are SGHRS and YFSETQ. V was cut by 4 bases and J by 0 bases, with 11 bases left in between.

The rearrangement joins TRBV18 to TRBJ1-2, with 7 bases lining up with TRBD1. The CDR3 length is 15 residues. Losses at the gene ends were 4 bases for V and 3 bases for J; bases not matched to a gene: 8. The V gene's germline CDR1 is KGHSH and CDR2 LQKENI. The CDR3 protein is CASSQRQGEDYGYTF. As DNA, the CDR3 is TGTGCCAGCTCACAAAGACAGGGCGAGGACTATGGCTACACCTTC.